This T cell receptor (beta chain) came from a study of shared clonotypes between healthy human individuals. The method was immunoSEQ multiplex PCR; TCRdb's version includes in-frame clones alone and lacks a portion of them. The repertoire consists of about 980,000 clones, with 76% occurring once and the leading ten covering approximately 1.5%. This CDR3 has 15 amino acids. Germline V gene sequence: CDR1 LNHNV, CDR2 YYDKDF (reference sequence). V dropped 5 bases and J dropped 0; count of bases not matched to a gene: 3. The rearrangement uses TRBV15 and TRBJ2-2; TRBD1 matches at 7 bases. What was sequenced was memory CD4+ T cells sorted from blood. Subset in this sample: CD45RA-negative fraction. The sequence was collected from a man between 18 and 35 years old in good health. CDR3 sequence: CATSAGTANTGELFF. The CDR3 region has the DNA TGTGCCACCAGCGCCGGGACAGCGAACACCGGGGAGCTGTTTTTT.